This TCR beta chain appears in the sequencing data of a study of beta chain features in type 1 diabetes. Overall study results and limits: Moderately but significantly shorter TCRB CDR3s were found in Type 1 diabetes patients in all four CD4+ subsets. Naive, central memory and regulatory TCRB repertoires appeared more similar among patients than healthy donors.

V was pared by 8 bases and J by 1 base, with 6 bases between. The CDR3 is 12 amino acids. CDR1 and CDR2 from the germline V gene are SNHLY and FYNNEI. The investigators reverse transcribed all of the isolated RNA, so they sequenced expressed TCRB transcripts. The table came from immunoSEQ multiplex PCR; TCRdb's copy has only in-frame clones and leaves some out. The table lists 200,000 to 250,000 clones, 16% of them singletons. Using CD45RO/CCR7/CD25/CD127/CD95/CD27, CD4+ naive, central memory, regulatory and stem cell-like memory cells were sorted. Of note for this clone: What it binds is not known.

The chain couples TRBV2 to TRBJ2-1; no reliable D call. Sequencing input: naive CD4+ T cells from blood. The TCR comes from a man between 25 and 39 years old with type 1 diabetes. CDR3 DNA sequence: TGTGCCAGCGGCCTTTCCTACAATGAGCAGTTCTTC. Translated, it gives CASGLSYNEQFF.